A selection of T cell receptor beta chains follows, all from one sample in a study of CD8 T cell repertoires and HIV-1 epitope variants. Sequencing used immunoSEQ multiplex PCR; TCRdb keeps in-frame clones, though not all of them. The data hold about 4,600 clones, with approximately 61% observed a single time. For these TCRs, the target antigens are not known. The sample was cultured CD8+ T cells derived from PBMCs. These receptors were obtained from a male donor with HIV. Each CDR3 is given without its conserved first and last residue. D genes are given only for firm matches.

v_gene: TRBV6-1; d_gene: -; j_gene: TRBJ1-6; len: 11; CDR3aa: ASWDGGNSPLH
v_gene: TRBV7-3; d_gene: TRBD1; j_gene: TRBJ1-1; len: 13; CDR3aa: ASSRQTGGGTEAF
v_gene: TRBV7-6; d_gene: -; j_gene: TRBJ1-1; len: 11; CDR3aa: ASKDGTGTEAF
v_gene: TRBV16; d_gene: -; j_gene: TRBJ2-7; len: 13; CDR3aa: ASSPMRGSSYEQY
v_gene: TRBV6-5; d_gene: -; j_gene: TRBJ1-1; len: 12; CDR3aa: ASSIGQTEIEAF
v_gene: TRBV7-9; d_gene: TRBD2; j_gene: TRBJ2-1; len: 15; CDR3aa: ASSGDAGGYSYNEQF
v_gene: TRBV27; d_gene: TRBD1; j_gene: TRBJ1-5; len: 13; CDR3aa: ASSPDRVYNQPQH
v_gene: TRBV27; d_gene: -; j_gene: TRBJ2-7; len: 12; CDR3aa: ASSSSTGAYEQY
v_gene: TRBV5-4; d_gene: -; j_gene: TRBJ2-7; len: 11; CDR3aa: ASSFGQSGEQY
v_gene: TRBV19; d_gene: -; j_gene: TRBJ1-1; len: 11; CDR3aa: ASGDGYGTEAF
v_gene: TRBV19; d_gene: -; j_gene: TRBJ1-1; len: 11; CDR3aa: ASKEAQNTEAF
v_gene: TRBV5-1; d_gene: -; j_gene: TRBJ1-2; len: 12; CDR3aa: ASSLGTANYGYT
v_gene: TRBV19; d_gene: TRBD1; j_gene: TRBJ2-1; len: 15; CDR3aa: ASSIGTGGDSYNEQF
v_gene: TRBV27; d_gene: -; j_gene: TRBJ2-7; len: 13; CDR3aa: ASSLLAGSSYEQY
v_gene: TRBV7-9; d_gene: -; j_gene: TRBJ2-2; len: 13; CDR3aa: ASSPEGTNLGELF
v_gene: TRBV15; d_gene: -; j_gene: TRBJ2-7; len: 13; CDR3aa: ATSSEYRVSYEQY
v_gene: TRBV13; d_gene: TRBD1; j_gene: TRBJ2-7; len: 14; CDR3aa: ASSFSQDRGRYEQY
v_gene: TRBV6-6; d_gene: -; j_gene: TRBJ1-2; len: 12; CDR3aa: ASSPQGGFHGYT
v_gene: TRBV5-4; d_gene: -; j_gene: TRBJ2-2; len: 12; CDR3aa: ASSLDRGSGELF
v_gene: TRBV11-2; d_gene: TRBD2; j_gene: TRBJ2-3; len: 13; CDR3aa: ASSLSGRGADTQY
v_gene: TRBV5-4; d_gene: -; j_gene: TRBJ2-7; len: 11; CDR3aa: ASSPFGSYEQY
v_gene: TRBV2; d_gene: TRBD2; j_gene: TRBJ2-3; len: 13; CDR3aa: ASSEGGGGTDTQY
v_gene: TRBV11-2; d_gene: TRBD2; j_gene: TRBJ2-7; len: 14; CDR3aa: ASSFGLAGVGYEQY
v_gene: TRBV4-3; d_gene: TRBD1; j_gene: TRBJ1-4; len: 13; CDR3aa: ASSQAGGAEEKLF
v_gene: TRBV7-6; d_gene: -; j_gene: TRBJ2-7; len: 12; CDR3aa: ASSPGTAYYEQY
v_gene: TRBV7-9; d_gene: TRBD2; j_gene: TRBJ2-1; len: 11; CDR3aa: ASSTLAGGLQF
v_gene: TRBV11-3; d_gene: -; j_gene: TRBJ1-1; len: 11; CDR3aa: ASSFAGNTEAF
v_gene: TRBV29-1; d_gene: -; j_gene: TRBJ2-3; len: 13; CDR3aa: SVDGQRVDTGTQY
v_gene: TRBV5-1; d_gene: -; j_gene: TRBJ2-5; len: 13; CDR3aa: ASSFEAAGQETQY
v_gene: TRBV19; d_gene: -; j_gene: TRBJ1-2; len: 11; CDR3aa: ASSIDLGYGYT
v_gene: TRBV13; d_gene: -; j_gene: TRBJ1-1; len: 12; CDR3aa: ASSPKRASTEAF
v_gene: TRBV28; d_gene: -; j_gene: TRBJ1-2; len: 11; CDR3aa: ATRRGVDYGYT
v_gene: TRBV19; d_gene: -; j_gene: TRBJ2-7; len: 11; CDR3aa: ASSIGKGDEQY
v_gene: TRBV6-5; d_gene: TRBD2; j_gene: TRBJ2-1; len: 14; CDR3aa: ASSYSPSGGHNEQF
v_gene: TRBV4-3; d_gene: -; j_gene: TRBJ2-7; len: 11; CDR3aa: ASSQFAEYEQY
v_gene: TRBV6-6; d_gene: -; j_gene: TRBJ1-5; len: 13; CDR3aa: ASSYSKGPAQPQH
v_gene: TRBV2; d_gene: TRBD2; j_gene: TRBJ2-7; len: 11; CDR3aa: ASSEAVPLAVF
v_gene: TRBV5-4; d_gene: TRBD1; j_gene: TRBJ2-7; len: 12; CDR3aa: ASSFGQGSYEQY
v_gene: TRBV19; d_gene: TRBD2; j_gene: TRBJ2-1; len: 17; CDR3aa: ASSIQPGLAGDFLDEQF
v_gene: TRBV4-2; d_gene: -; j_gene: TRBJ2-7; len: 12; CDR3aa: ASSDSTVTYEQY
v_gene: TRBV10-3; d_gene: -; j_gene: TRBJ2-4; len: 17; CDR3aa: AISESTLGGEIGKNIQY
v_gene: TRBV19; d_gene: -; j_gene: TRBJ2-2; len: 13; CDR3aa: ASSTSTEDTGELF